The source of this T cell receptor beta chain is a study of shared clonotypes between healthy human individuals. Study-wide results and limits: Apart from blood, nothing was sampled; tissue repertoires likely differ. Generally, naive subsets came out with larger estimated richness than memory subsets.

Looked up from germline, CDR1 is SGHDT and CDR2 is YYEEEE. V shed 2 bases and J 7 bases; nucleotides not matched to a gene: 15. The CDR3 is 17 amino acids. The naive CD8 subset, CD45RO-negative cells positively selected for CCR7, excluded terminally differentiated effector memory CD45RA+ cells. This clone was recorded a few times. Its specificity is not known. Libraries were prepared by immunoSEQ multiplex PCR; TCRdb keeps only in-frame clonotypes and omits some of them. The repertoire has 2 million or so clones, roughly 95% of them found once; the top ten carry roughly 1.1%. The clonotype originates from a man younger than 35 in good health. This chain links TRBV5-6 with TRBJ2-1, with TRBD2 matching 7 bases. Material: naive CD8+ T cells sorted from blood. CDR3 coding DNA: TGTGCCAGCAGCTTAACTTCGGGCGGGAGAGGTGGGAATGAGCAGTTCTTC. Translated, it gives CASSLTSGGRGGNEQFF.